This T cell receptor beta chain was documented in a study of T cell responses to AZD1222 COVID-19 vaccine. Doses given second, at about 4 or about 12 weeks, were pooled. With 10 bases clipped from V and 1 base from J, the junction kept 7 bases outside the gene matches. Germline CDR1 reads MNHEY; CDR2 reads SVGAGI. This CDR3 is 14 amino acids long. TCRdb keeps only in-frame clones here, not all; method: immunoSEQ multiplex PCR. Found here are more than 95,000 clones, around 89% of them singletons; the top ten hold roughly 6.9%. The specimen was peripheral blood, collected 28 days after the second AZD1222 dose. J is TRBJ1-1 and V is TRBV6-5; 9 bases line up with TRBD1. This clonotype was sampled from an adult who received the AZD1222 COVID-19 vaccine. As DNA, the CDR3 is TGTGCCACCCTTCCGGGACAGGGGAACACTGAAGCTTTCTTT. Residues: CATLPGQGNTEAFF.